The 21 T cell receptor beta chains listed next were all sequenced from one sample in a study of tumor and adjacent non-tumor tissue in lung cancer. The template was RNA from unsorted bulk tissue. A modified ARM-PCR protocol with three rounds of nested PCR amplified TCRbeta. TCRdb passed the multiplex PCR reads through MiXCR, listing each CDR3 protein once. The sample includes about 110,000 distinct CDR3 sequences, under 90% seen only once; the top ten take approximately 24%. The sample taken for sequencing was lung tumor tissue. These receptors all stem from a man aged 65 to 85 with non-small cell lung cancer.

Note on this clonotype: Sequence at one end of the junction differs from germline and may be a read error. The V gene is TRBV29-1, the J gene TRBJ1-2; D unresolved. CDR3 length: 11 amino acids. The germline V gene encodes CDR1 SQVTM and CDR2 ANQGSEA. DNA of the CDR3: TGCAGGGTGGCGGACGGTTGTGGCTACACCTTT. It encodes CRVADGCGYTF.

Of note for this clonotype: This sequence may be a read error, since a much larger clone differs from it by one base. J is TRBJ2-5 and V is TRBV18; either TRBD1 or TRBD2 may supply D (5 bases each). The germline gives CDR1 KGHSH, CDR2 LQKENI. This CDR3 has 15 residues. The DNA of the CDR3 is TGTACCAGCTCACCCATCGGGGCGCCCCAAGAGACCCAGTACTTC. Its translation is CTSSPIGAPQETQYF.

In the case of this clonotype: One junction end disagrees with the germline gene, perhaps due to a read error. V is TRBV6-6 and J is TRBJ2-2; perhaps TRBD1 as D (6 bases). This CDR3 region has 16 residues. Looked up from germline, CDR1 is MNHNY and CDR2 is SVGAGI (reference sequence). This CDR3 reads CASSYLGGRATGELFF. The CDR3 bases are TGTGCCAGCAGTTACCTAGGGGGACGGGCCACCGGAGAGCTGTTTTTT.

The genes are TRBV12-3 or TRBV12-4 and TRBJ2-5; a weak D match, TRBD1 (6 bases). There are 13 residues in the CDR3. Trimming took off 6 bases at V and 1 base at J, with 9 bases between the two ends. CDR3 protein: CASRGQIQETQYF. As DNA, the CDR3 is TGTGCCAGCAGAGGACAGATCCAAGAGACCCAGTACTTC.

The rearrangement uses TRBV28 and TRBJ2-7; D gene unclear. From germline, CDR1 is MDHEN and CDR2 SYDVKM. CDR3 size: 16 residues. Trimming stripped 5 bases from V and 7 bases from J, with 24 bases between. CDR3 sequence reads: CASSPRHGFARREQYF. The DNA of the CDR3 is TGTGCCAGCAGTCCCCGACATGGTTTCGCCAGGCGTGAGCAGTACTTC.

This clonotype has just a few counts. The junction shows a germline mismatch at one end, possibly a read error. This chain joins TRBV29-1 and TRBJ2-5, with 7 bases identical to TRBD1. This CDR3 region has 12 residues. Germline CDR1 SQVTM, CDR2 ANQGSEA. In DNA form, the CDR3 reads TGCATCGTTGAAGCAGGGGGAGAGACCCAGTATTTC. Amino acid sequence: CIVEAGGETQYF.

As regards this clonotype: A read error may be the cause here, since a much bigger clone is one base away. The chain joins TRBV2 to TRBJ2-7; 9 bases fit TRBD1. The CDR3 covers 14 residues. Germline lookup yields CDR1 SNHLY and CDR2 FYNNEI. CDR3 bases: TGTCCCAGCAGTGGGACAGGGTTGTTCGTCGAGCAGTACTTC. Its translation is CPSSGTGLFVEQYF.

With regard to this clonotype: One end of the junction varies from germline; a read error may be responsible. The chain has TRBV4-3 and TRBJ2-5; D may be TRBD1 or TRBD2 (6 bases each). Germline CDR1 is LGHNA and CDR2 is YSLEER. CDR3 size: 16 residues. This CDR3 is CASSQTGGMGQETQYF. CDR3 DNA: TGCGCCAGCAGCCAAACCGGAGGGATGGGACAAGAGACACAGTACTTC.

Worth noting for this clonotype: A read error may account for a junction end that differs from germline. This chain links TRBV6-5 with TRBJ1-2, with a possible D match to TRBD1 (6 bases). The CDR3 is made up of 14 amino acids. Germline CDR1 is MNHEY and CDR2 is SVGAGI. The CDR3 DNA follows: TGTGCCAGCACTTACCTGGGGGCAGGCTATGGCTACACCTTC. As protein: CASTYLGAGYGYTF.

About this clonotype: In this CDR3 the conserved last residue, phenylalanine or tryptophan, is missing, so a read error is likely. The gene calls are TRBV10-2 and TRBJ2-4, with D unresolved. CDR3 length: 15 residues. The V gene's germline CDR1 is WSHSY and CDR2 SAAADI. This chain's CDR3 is CAGSEYRDRRNIQYI. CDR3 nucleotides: TGCGCCGGCAGTGAGTATCGCGACCGGCGGAACATTCAGTACATC.

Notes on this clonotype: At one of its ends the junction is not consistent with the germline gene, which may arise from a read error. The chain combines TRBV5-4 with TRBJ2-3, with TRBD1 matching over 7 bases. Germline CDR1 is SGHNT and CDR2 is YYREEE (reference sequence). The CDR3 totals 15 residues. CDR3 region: CSSSPTGVLTDTQYF. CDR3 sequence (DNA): TGTTCCAGCAGCCCTACAGGGGTCCTCACAGATACTCAGTATTTT.

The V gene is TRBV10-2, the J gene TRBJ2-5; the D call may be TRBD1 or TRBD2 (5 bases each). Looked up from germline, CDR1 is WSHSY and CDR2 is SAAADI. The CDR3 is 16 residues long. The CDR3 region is CTTQRGATRGGETQYF. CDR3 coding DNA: TGCACCACTCAGAGAGGTGCAACGAGGGGTGGGGAGACCCAGTACTTC.

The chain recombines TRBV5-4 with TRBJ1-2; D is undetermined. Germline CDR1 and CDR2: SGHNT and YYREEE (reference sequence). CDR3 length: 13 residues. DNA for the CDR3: TGTGTCAACAGCTTGGACGTTAGCTATGGCTACACCTTC. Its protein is CVNSLDVSYGYTF.

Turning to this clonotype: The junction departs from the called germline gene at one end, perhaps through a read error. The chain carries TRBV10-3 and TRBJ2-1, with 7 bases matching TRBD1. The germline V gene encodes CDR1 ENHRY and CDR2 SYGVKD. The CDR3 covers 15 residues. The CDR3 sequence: CAINESVRQGNEQFF. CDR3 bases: TGTGCCATCAATGAGTCCGTGAGACAGGGCAATGAGCAGTTCTTC.

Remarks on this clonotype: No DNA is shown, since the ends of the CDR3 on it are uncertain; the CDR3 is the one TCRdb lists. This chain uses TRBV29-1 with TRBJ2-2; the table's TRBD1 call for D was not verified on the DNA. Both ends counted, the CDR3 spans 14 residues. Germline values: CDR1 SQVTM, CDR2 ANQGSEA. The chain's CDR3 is CGADVGGGTGELFF.

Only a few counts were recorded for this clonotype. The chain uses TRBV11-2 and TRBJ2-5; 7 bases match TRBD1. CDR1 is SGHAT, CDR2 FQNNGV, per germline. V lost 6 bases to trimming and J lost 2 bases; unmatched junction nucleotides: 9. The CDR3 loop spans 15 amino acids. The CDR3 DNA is TGTGCCAGCAGTAGAATGGGACAGACACAAGAGACCCAGTACTTC. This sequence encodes CASSRMGQTQETQYF. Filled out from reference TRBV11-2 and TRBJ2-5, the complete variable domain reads EAGVAQSPRYKIIEKRQSVAFWCNPISGHATLYWYQQILGQGPKLLIQFQNNGVVDDSQLPKDRFSAERLKGVDSTLKIQPAKLEDSAVYLCASSRMGQTQETQYFGPGTRLLVL.

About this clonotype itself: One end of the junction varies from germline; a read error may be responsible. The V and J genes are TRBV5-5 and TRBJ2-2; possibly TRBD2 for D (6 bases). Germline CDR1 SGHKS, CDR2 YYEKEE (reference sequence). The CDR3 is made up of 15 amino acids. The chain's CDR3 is CASSPGSGVTGELFF. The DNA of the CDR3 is TGCGCCAGCAGCCCGGGATCGGGAGTTACCGGGGAGCTGTTTTTT.

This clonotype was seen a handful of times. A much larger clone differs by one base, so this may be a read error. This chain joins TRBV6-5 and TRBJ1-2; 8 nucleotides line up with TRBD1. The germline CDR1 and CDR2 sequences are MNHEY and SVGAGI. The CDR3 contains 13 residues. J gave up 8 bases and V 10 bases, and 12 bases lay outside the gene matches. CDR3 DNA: TGTGCCATCACCCAGGGGGCGCGGGAGGGCTACACCTTC. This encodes CAITQGAREGYTF.

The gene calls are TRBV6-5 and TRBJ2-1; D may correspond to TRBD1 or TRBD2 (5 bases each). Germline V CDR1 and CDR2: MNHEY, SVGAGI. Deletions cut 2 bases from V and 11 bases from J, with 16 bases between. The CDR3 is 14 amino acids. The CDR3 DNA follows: TGTGCCAGCAGTTACGGGGGATCCTACGATAAGCAGTTCTTC. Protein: CASSYGGSYDKQFF.

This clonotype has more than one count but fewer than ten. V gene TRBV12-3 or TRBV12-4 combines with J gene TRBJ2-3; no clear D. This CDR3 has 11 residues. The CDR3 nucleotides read TGTGTCGGCAATATTAAAGATACGCAGTATTTT. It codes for CVGNIKDTQYF.

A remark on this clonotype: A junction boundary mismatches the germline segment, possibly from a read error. CDR3 residues: CASGLARSYEQYF. DNA of the CDR3: TGCGCCAGCGGCTTGGCCAGAAGCTACGAGCAGTACTTC. The chain links TRBV5-1 to TRBJ2-7, with D uncertain. The CDR3 is 13 amino acids. Germline values: CDR1 SGHRS, CDR2 YFSETQ.